This is a list of T cell receptor beta chains from one sample in a study of T cell repertoires in cytomegalovirus infection. Their antigens remain unidentified. TCRdb fed the reads into MiXCR, producing one record per CDR3 protein. The data contain 140,000 to 150,000 distinct CDR3 sequences, roughly a third of them seen just once; the ten biggest clones take up around half. The specimen was CD8+ T cells from cultured PBMCs, collected from culture after CMV antigen stimulation. All receptors come from a human donor in good health (CMV status not recorded). Some clones in this sample may be carry-over from other donors' samples. Both conserved end residues are trimmed from each CDR3. The listing skips clone size in some rows; elsewhere it reads once, few, many or a size class.

clone size	J gene	V gene	CDR3 protein
-	TRBJ2-1	TRBV7-6	ASSFISGEDYNEQF
many	TRBJ1-4	TRBV4-2	ASSQATTGLNEKLF
-	TRBJ2-1	TRBV5-6	ASSLGGIPYNEQF
-	TRBJ2-1	TRBV7-3	ASSSMTGDEQF
-	TRBJ1-5	TRBV27	ASSFAGGYQPQH
-	TRBJ2-3	TRBV9	ASSPSGQGDGDTQY
few	TRBJ2-7	TRBV7-9	ASSLVQIYEQY
-	TRBJ2-5	TRBV25-1	ASSEYGTQY
-	TRBJ2-1	TRBV12-3/TRBV12-4	ASSLFPETGVGDEQF
-	TRBJ1-1	TRBV27	ASSINGGRTEAF
-	TRBJ2-1	TRBV19	ASSIGDYYNEQF
-	TRBJ2-3	TRBV2	ATRGGETDTQY
-	TRBJ2-5	TRBV5-1	ASSLGLMTGGVETQY
many	TRBJ2-7	TRBV20-1	SAGLTETYEQY
-	TRBJ2-7	TRBV2	ASSEDGRSSYEQY
many	TRBJ2-3	TRBV28	ASSYTSGGASDTQY
-	TRBJ1-5	TRBV2	ASTRTADNQPQH
-	TRBJ2-3	TRBV27	ASSLWLAGGVDTQY
-	TRBJ1-2	TRBV4-1	ASSISTGNGYT
-	TRBJ1-1	TRBV2	ASSGEDQAF
-	TRBJ2-3	TRBV2	ASSEVGGGTDTQY
-	TRBJ2-7	TRBV11-2	AIQGQGPLYEQY
-	TRBJ1-2	TRBV2	ASTQNQDGLLGYT
many	TRBJ1-1	TRBV5-5	ASSLFQGRVNAEAF
once	TRBJ2-1	TRBV2	ASRRLAGFIQQF
few	TRBJ1-5	TRBV6-6	ASTRTGTDQPQH
-	TRBJ1-5	TRBV12-5	ASGLVQNQPQH
few	TRBJ2-5	TRBV27	ASSLWDGRETQY
-	TRBJ1-2	TRBV27	ASSKGTTYGYT
-	TRBJ1-2	TRBV7-6	ASSLGTGGASGYT
-	TRBJ1-3	TRBV7-8	ASSLVLEN
-	TRBJ2-2	TRBV5-3	ASRPGTGFGELF
-	TRBJ2-7	TRBV27	ASSPDSSPYEQY
-	TRBJ2-1	TRBV7-9	AILQMEWSAGGDEQF
few	TRBJ1-1	TRBV7-9	ASSFSTAINTEAF
-	TRBJ2-3	TRBV7-6	ASSSASWTSGGGDTQY
few	TRBJ2-1	TRBV12-3/TRBV12-4	ASSLIAGARIEQF
-	TRBJ2-7	TRBV12-3/TRBV12-4	ASSYSGTGIYEQY
many	TRBJ2-7	TRBV7-6	ASSLSGGSYEQY
-	TRBJ1-5	TRBV7-2	ASSLVINRNQPQH
-	TRBJ2-7	TRBV20-1	SANGDREYEQY
-	TRBJ1-1	TRBV7-4	TSAATEAF
-	TRBJ2-1	TRBV7-8	ASSSVTRAYNEQF
-	TRBJ1-2	TRBV5-1	ASSLREGVYGYT
-	TRBJ1-4	TRBV27	ASSPWAQGWTNEKLF
-	TRBJ2-7	TRBV27	ASSLRAQPPYEQY
-	TRBJ1-1	TRBV5-4	ASSFRGGDTEAF
few	TRBJ2-7	TRBV6-5	ASSYVAGDYEQY
-	TRBJ1-2	TRBV4-2	ASSQVAANYGYT
many	TRBJ1-1	TRBV28	ASSLRQTGNTEAF
many	TRBJ1-1	TRBV28	ASSLIGQGMNTEAF
once	TRBJ2-3	TRBV7-4	ASSLAGGAVSAPDTQY
few	TRBJ1-4	TRBV9	ASSPGQSSTNEKLF
-	TRBJ2-1	TRBV24-1	ATSDFVNNEQF
few	TRBJ2-2	TRBV9	ASSPRDYNTGELF
-	TRBJ2-7	TRBV27	ASSLSVTTYEQY